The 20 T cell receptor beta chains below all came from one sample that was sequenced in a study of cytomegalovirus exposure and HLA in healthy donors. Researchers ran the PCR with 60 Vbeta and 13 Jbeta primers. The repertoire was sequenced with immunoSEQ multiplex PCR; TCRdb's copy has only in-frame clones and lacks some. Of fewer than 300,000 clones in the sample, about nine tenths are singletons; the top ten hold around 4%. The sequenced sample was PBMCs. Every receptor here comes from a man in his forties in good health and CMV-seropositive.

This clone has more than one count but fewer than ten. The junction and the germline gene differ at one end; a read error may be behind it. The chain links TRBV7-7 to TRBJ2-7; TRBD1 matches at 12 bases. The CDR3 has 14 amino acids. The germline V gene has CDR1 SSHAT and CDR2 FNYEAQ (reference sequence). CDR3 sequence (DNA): TGTGCTAGCAGCTTAGGGACAGGGGGCGGCGAGCAGTACTTC. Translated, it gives CASSLGTGGGEQYF.

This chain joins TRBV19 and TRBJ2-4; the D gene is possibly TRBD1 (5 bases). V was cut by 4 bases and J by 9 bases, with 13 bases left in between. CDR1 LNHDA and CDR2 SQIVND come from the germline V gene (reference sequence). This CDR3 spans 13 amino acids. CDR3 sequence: CASSTGPQGIQYF. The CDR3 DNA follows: TGTGCCAGTAGTACGGGTCCTCAGGGCATTCAGTACTTC.

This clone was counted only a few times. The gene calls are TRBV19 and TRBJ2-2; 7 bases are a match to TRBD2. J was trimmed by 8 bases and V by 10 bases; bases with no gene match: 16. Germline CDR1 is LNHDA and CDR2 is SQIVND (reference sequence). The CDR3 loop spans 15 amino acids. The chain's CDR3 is CATRSGGSLTGELFF. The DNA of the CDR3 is TGTGCCACCAGATCAGGCGGGAGTCTCACTGGGGAGCTGTTTTTT.

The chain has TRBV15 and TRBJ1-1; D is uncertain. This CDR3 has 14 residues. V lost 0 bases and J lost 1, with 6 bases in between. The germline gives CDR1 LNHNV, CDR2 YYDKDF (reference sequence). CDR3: CATSRDRGNTEAFF. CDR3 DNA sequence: TGTGCCACCAGCAGAGATCGGGGGAACACTGAAGCTTTCTTT.

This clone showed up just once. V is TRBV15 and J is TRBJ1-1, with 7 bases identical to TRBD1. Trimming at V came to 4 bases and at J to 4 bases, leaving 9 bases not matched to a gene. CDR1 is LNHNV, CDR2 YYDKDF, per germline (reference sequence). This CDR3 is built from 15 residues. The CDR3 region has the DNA TGTGCCACCAGCACTTACAGGGGTGTTCCCACTGAAGCTTTCTTT. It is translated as CATSTYRGVPTEAFF.

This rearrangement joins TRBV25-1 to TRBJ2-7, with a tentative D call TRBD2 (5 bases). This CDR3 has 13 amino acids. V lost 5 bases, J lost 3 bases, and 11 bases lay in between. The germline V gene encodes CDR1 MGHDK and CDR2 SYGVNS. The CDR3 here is CASSTWENYEQYF. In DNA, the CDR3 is TGTGCCAGCAGTACGTGGGAGAACTACGAGCAGTACTTC.

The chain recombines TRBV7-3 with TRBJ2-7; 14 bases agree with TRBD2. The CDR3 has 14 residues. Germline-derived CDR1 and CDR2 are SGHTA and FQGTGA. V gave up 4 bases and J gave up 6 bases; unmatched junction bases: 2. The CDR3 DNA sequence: TGTGCCAGCAGCTATGGACTAGCGGGAGGCGAGCAGTACTTC. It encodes CASSYGLAGGEQYF.

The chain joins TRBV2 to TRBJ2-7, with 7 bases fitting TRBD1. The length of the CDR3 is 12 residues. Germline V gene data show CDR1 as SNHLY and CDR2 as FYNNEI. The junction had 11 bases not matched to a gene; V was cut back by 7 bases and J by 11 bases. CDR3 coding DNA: TGTGCCAGCACTTCACCAGGGCAGGGGGAGTACTTC. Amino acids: CASTSPGQGEYF. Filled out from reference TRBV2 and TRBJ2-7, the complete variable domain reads EPEVTQTPSHQVTQMGQEVILRCVPISNHLYFYWYRQILGQKVEFLVSFYNNEISEKSEIFDDQFSVERPDGSNFTLKIRSTKLEDSAMYFCASTSPGQGEYFGPGTRLTVT.

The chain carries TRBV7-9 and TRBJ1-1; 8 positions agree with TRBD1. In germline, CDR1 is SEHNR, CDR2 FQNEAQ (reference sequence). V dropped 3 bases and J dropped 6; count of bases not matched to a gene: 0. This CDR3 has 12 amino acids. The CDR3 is CASSLTGAEAFF. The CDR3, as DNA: TGTGCCAGCAGCTTGACAGGGGCTGAAGCTTTCTTT.

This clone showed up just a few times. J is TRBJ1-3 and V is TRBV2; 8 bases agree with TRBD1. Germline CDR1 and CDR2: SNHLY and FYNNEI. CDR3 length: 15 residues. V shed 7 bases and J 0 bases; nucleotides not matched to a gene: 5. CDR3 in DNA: TGTGCCAGCACGGACAGGGCGAGCTCTGGAAACACCATATATTTT. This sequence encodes CASTDRASSGNTIYF. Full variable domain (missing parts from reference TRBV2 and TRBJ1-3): EPEVTQTPSHQVTQMGQEVILRCVPISNHLYFYWYRQILGQKVEFLVSFYNNEISEKSEIFDDQFSVERPDGSNFTLKIRSTKLEDSAMYFCASTDRASSGNTIYFGEGSWLTVV.

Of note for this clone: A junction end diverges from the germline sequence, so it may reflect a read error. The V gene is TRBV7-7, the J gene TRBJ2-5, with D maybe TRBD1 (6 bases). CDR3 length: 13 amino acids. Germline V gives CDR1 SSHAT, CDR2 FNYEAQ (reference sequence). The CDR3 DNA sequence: TGTGCTAGCAGCTTAGGCAGGGGAGAGACCCAGTACTTC. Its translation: CASSLGRGETQYF. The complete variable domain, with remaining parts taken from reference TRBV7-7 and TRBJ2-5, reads GAGVSQSPRYKVTKRGQDVTLRCDPISSHATLYWYQQALGQGPEFLTYFNYEAQPDKSGLPSDRFSAERPEGSISTLTIQRTEQRDSAMYRCASSLGRGETQYFGPGTRLLVL.

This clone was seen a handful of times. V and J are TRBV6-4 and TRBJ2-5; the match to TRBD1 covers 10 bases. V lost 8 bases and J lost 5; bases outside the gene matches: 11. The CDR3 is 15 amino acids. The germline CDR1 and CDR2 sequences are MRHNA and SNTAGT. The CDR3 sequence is CASSLRGQGKETQYF. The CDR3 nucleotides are TGTGCCAGCTCCCTTCGGGGACAGGGGAAGGAGACCCAGTACTTC.

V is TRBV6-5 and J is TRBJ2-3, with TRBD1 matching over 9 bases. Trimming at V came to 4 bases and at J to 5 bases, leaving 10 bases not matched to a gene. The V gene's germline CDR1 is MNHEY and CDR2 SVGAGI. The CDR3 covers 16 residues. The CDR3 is CASSSPYRGLEDTQYF. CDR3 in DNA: TGTGCCAGCAGTTCCCCCTACAGGGGGCTGGAAGATACGCAGTATTTT.

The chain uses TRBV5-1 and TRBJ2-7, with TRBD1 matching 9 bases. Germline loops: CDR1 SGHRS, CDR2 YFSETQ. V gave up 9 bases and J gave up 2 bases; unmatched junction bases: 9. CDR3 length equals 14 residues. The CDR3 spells CATRSGTGTYEQYF. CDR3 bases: TGCGCCACCCGTTCCGGGACAGGGACCTACGAGCAGTACTTC.

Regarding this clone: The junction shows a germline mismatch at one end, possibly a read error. The CDR3 nucleotides are TGTTCCAGCAGCTTACTAGCGGAGGGGCACACAGATACGCAGTATTTT. It yields the protein CSSSLLAEGHTDTQYF. V is TRBV7-9 and J is TRBJ2-3, with 8 bases aligning to TRBD2. This CDR3 has 16 amino acids. Germline CDR1 reads SEHNR; CDR2 reads FQNEAQ (reference sequence).

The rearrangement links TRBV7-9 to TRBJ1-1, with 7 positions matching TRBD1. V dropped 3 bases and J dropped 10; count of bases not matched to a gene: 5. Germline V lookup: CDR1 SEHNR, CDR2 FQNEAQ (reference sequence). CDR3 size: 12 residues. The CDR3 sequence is CASSLGDRGAFF. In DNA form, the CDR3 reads TGTGCCAGCAGCTTGGGGGACAGAGGAGCTTTCTTT.

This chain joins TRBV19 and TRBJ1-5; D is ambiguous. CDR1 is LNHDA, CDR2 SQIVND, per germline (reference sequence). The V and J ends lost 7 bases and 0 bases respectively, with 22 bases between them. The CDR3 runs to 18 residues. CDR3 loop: CASTFRRSVQNSNQPQHF. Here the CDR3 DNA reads TGTGCCAGTACCTTCCGGAGGTCAGTACAGAATAGCAATCAGCCCCAGCATTTT.

The CDR3 DNA follows: TGTGCCAGCAGCTTCCCCGGGACTAGCGGGAGACACAATGAGCAGTTCTTC. This sequence encodes CASSFPGTSGRHNEQFF. The chain couples TRBV7-9 to TRBJ2-1; TRBD2 matches 14 bases. Germline V gene lookup returns CDR1 SEHNR and CDR2 FQNEAQ (reference sequence). The J segment lost 5 bases and the V segment lost 3 bases, leaving 6 bases of the junction unmatched. The CDR3 has 17 residues.

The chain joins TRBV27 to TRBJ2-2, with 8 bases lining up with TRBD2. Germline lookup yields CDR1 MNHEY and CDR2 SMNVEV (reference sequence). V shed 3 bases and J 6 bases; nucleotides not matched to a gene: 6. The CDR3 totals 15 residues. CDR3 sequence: CASSFAGLASGELFF. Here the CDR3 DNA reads TGTGCCAGCAGTTTCGCTGGACTAGCCTCCGGGGAGCTGTTTTTT.

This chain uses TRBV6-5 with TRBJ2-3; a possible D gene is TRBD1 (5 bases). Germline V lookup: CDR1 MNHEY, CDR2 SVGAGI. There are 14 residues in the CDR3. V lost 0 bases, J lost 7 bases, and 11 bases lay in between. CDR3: CASSYSSRTNTQYF. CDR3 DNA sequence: TGTGCCAGCAGTTACTCGAGTCGGACAAATACGCAGTATTTT.